These 5 T cell receptor beta chains were sequenced from one sample in a study of T cell responses to AZD1222 COVID-19 vaccine. The assay was immunoSEQ multiplex PCR, and TCRdb's table has in-frame clones only and misses some. The sample shows 70,000 or so clones, more than 70% of them seen only once. The input for sequencing was peripheral blood, taken on day 0 of AZD1222 vaccination. The receptor set was obtained from an adult in good health.

The genes are TRBV7-8 and TRBJ2-1; TRBD2 aligns across 7 bases. The V gene end was trimmed by 7 bases and the J gene end by 0 bases; junction bases not matched to a gene: 9. Germline CDR1 and CDR2: SGHVS and FQNEAQ. This CDR3 comprises 16 residues. The CDR3 region has the DNA TGTGCCAGCACCAATAGCGGGCCAGGCTCCTACAATGAGCAGTTCTTC. This gives the protein CASTNSGPGSYNEQFF. Full variable domain (missing parts from reference TRBV7-8 and TRBJ2-1): GAGVSQSPRYKVAKRGQDVALRCDPISGHVSLFWYQQALGQGPEFLTYFQNEAQLDKSGLPSDRFFAERPEGSVSTLKIQRTQQEDSAVYLCASTNSGPGSYNEQFFGPGTRLTVL.

This clone was recorded once. The chain couples TRBV30 to TRBJ2-5; tentative D call: TRBD2 (5 bases). The germline CDR1 and CDR2 sequences are GTSNPN and SVGIG (reference sequence). With 4 bases removed from V and 2 bases from J, the gap between germline ends came to 17 bases. There are 15 residues in the CDR3. The CDR3 sequence is CAWTGQAEGQETQYF. The CDR3 nucleotides are TGTGCCTGGACTGGTCAGGCCGAGGGACAAGAGACCCAGTACTTC. The full variable domain, rest sourced from reference TRBV30 and TRBJ2-5, is SQTIHQWPATLVQPVGSPLSLECTVEGTSNPNLYWYRQAAGRGLQLLFYSVGIGQISSEVPQNLSASRPQDRQFILSSKKLLLSDSGFYLCAWTGQAEGQETQYFGPGTRLLVL.

Comments on this clone: The same CDR3 also results from other DNA sequences found in this sample. V is TRBV27 and J is TRBJ2-7, with D perhaps matching TRBD1 (6 bases). This CDR3 region has 13 residues. Per the germline V gene, CDR1 is MNHEY and CDR2 is SMNVEV (reference sequence). The V end lost 5 bases, the J end lost 4 bases, and 12 bases lay between the germline ends. CDR3 protein: CASSPRGAYEQYF. The CDR3 nucleotides are TGTGCCAGCAGTCCCAGGGGAGCATACGAGCAGTACTTC.

The chain has TRBV25-1 and TRBJ2-7; 8 bases are a match to TRBD1. This CDR3 is built from 13 residues. The junction had 5 bases not matched to a gene; V was cut back by 7 bases and J by 3 bases. Germline loops: CDR1 MGHDK, CDR2 SYGVNS. The CDR3 region has the DNA TGTGCCAGCACGGGGACAGGCTTCTACGAGCAGTACTTC. Its protein is CASTGTGFYEQYF.

V gene TRBV5-1 combines with J gene TRBJ2-7; 7 positions match TRBD1. The trim removed 4 bases at V and 3 bases at J, leaving 4 bases unmatched. CDR3 length: 13 residues. CDR1 is SGHRS, CDR2 YFSETQ, per germline. CDR3 amino acids: CASSPQGIYEQYF. The CDR3 nucleotides are TGCGCCAGCAGCCCACAGGGGATCTACGAGCAGTACTTC.